The next 14 T cell receptor beta chains were all read from a single sample in a study of T-cell reconstitution after alpha-beta-depleted transplantation in children. Preparation of the TCRbeta library was carried out with unique molecular identifiers. TCRdb re-called the PCR reads through MiXCR, storing one row per CDR3 protein. The data contain hundreds of thousands of distinct CDR3 sequences, roughly 15% of them seen just once; the ten biggest clones take up about 1.1%. The sample was PBMCs from the stem cell graft donor, taken from the stem cell graft. These receptors all stem from a human donor who donated a stem cell graft to a child with acute myeloid leukemia.

The rearrangement uses TRBV12-3 or TRBV12-4 and TRBJ2-3; TRBD1 aligns across 9 bases. J gave up 5 bases and V 6 bases, and 9 bases lay outside the gene matches. This CDR3 has 15 amino acids. CDR3 nucleotide sequence: TGTGCCAGCAGCCCCACAGGGGGCGCATTAGATACGCAGTATTTT. Protein sequence: CASSPTGGALDTQYF.

This clonotype occurred many times. The rearrangement joins TRBV4-3 to TRBJ1-1; D is undetermined. The germline V and J ends were trimmed by 3 bases and 4 bases, with 15 bases remaining between them. The CDR3 has 15 residues. Germline V gene lookup returns CDR1 LGHNA and CDR2 YSLEER. This CDR3 is CASSQVGLTGTEAFF. Written as DNA, the CDR3 is TGCGCCAGCAGCCAGGTCGGACTTACGGGCACTGAAGCTTTCTTT.

This clonotype showed up just a few times. The rearrangement joins TRBV10-2 to TRBJ1-2; 9 nucleotides line up with TRBD1. CDR3 size: 16 residues. The V and J ends lost 5 bases and 3 bases, in that order; junction bases with no gene match: 10. Germline V CDR1 and CDR2: WSHSY, SAAADI. The CDR3 coding sequence is TGCGCCAGCAGTAGGGACAGGGTAGGCTTTGACTATGGCTACACCTTC. It yields the protein CASSRDRVGFDYGYTF.

The sample holds a few counts of this clonotype. V gene TRBV20-1 combines with J gene TRBJ1-3, with a weak D call TRBD1 (5 bases). Germline CDR1 reads DFQATT; CDR2 reads SNEGSKA (reference sequence). The CDR3 has 15 residues. CDR3 amino acids: CSANVAGAVWDTIYF. Here the CDR3 DNA reads TGCTCCGCTAATGTGGCCGGGGCTGTATGGGACACCATATATTTT.

V is TRBV12-3 or TRBV12-4 and J is TRBJ2-3; maybe TRBD1 (6 bases). The V end was cut by 4 bases, the J end by 1 base, with 9 bases between. CDR3 length: 14 residues. This CDR3 reads CASSYNRGTDTQYF. The CDR3 nucleotides read TGTGCCAGCAGTTACAACAGGGGCACAGATACGCAGTATTTT.

At least ten counts were recorded for this clonotype. V is TRBV5-5 and J is TRBJ2-7; TRBD1 matches at 9 bases. V was clipped by 4 bases and J by 2 bases; unmatched bases: 4. Germline V CDR1 and CDR2: SGHKS, YYEKEE (reference sequence). The CDR3 covers 14 residues. The CDR3, as DNA: TGTGCCAGCAGCGGGGGACAGGGAACCTACGAGCAGTACTTC. It translates to CASSGGQGTYEQYF.

This chain uses TRBV12-3 or TRBV12-4 with TRBJ2-3, with a weak D call TRBD1 (5 bases). V lost 3 bases and J lost 3, with 13 bases in between. This CDR3 spans 15 amino acids. In nucleotides, the CDR3 is TGTGCCAGCAGTTTCCAGGGTTGGGCTACAGATACGCAGTATTTT. It is translated as CASSFQGWATDTQYF.

There are a few counts of this clonotype. The genes are TRBV4-3 and TRBJ2-5, with a possible D match to TRBD2 (5 bases). In germline, CDR1 is LGHNA, CDR2 YSLEER. The V end was cut by 4 bases, the J end by 2 bases, with 20 bases between. CDR3 length: 17 amino acids. The CDR3 protein is CASSPTTFSVGQETQYF. In DNA form, the CDR3 reads TGCGCCAGCAGCCCGACCACTTTTAGCGTGGGGCAAGAGACCCAGTACTTC.

This clonotype has only a few counts. The rearrangement links TRBV15 to TRBJ1-1; a weak D match, TRBD1 (6 bases). Per germline, CDR1 LNHNV and CDR2 YYDKDF (reference sequence). This CDR3 comprises 15 residues. V was clipped by 0 bases and J by 2 bases, with 10 bases between them. The CDR3 DNA follows: TGTGCCACCAGCAGAGATTTACAGGGTAACACTGAAGCTTTCTTT. This encodes CATSRDLQGNTEAFF.

The V call is TRBV21-1, the J call TRBJ2-4. TRBV21-1 is annotated as a pseudogene. This CDR3 spans 15 amino acids. The CDR3 loop is CASSTRRVAKNIQYF. The CDR3 nucleotides read TGTGCCAGCAGCACACGACGTGTAGCCAAAAACATTCAGTACTTC.

The chain employs TRBV12-3 or TRBV12-4 and TRBJ2-3; D could derive from TRBD1 or TRBD2 (5 bases each). V was shortened by 6 bases and J by 3 bases, with 19 bases between the two germline ends. The CDR3 is 16 residues long. DNA for the CDR3: TGTGCCAGCAGACCCGGGACCTCCTTCGGGACAGATACGCAGTATTTT. Translated, it gives CASRPGTSFGTDTQYF.

This clonotype was observed a handful of times. This chain connects TRBV5-6 to TRBJ1-2; 9 bases map to TRBD1. Losses at the gene ends were 6 bases for V and 3 bases for J; bases not matched to a gene: 6. In germline, CDR1 is SGHDT, CDR2 YYEEEE. CDR3 length equals 14 residues. This CDR3 is CASNKQGADYGYTF. CDR3 DNA: TGTGCCAGCAACAAACAGGGGGCGGACTATGGCTACACCTTC.

This clonotype was seen more than once but under ten times. This rearrangement joins TRBV9 to TRBJ2-1, with no clear D. The V gene's germline CDR1 is SGDLS and CDR2 YYNGEE. There are 15 residues in the CDR3. The V end was cut by 2 bases, the J end by 0 bases, with 9 bases between. CDR3 in DNA: TGTGCCAGCAGCGTTTACACCGCCTCCTACAATGAGCAGTTCTTC. Translation gives CASSVYTASYNEQFF.

The genes are TRBV10-3 and TRBJ1-1; maybe TRBD1 (6 bases). V dropped 0 bases and J dropped 5 bases, with 13 bases sitting between them. CDR3 length: 15 residues. Per germline, CDR1 ENHRY and CDR2 SYGVKD. In nucleotides, the CDR3 is TGTGCCATCAGTGAGTCCGGGGGCGTTGAAACTGAAGCTTTCTTT. It is translated as CAISESGGVETEAFF.